This TCR beta chain comes out of a study of CD8 T cells in Susac syndrome. Study-wide results and limits: It was acknowledged by the study that relatively few individuals were included in its TCR sequencing and HLA analysis.

Relapsing-remitting disease, either stable or active, was present in the treatment-naive patients who were the multiple sclerosis controls. About this clonotype itself: The antigen is unknown.

CDR3 length: 16 amino acids. V was clipped by 4 bases and J by 5 bases; unmatched bases: 10. When the RNA was reverse transcribed, random hexamers were used with an input of roughly 0.45 to 1 ug. Amplification of the TCR beta CDR3 was carried out by immunoSEQ multiplex PCR, which spanned a total of 54 Vbeta and 13 Jbeta segments. Each CDR3 protein is one row after TCRdb ran MiXCR on the immunoSEQ multiplex PCR reads. The sample records about 250,000 distinct CDR3 sequences, 93% being singletons. The V and J genes are TRBV12-3 or TRBV12-4 and TRBJ1-4, with 7 nucleotides matching TRBD1. The sequenced material came from CD4+ T cells from PBMCs. This clonotype originated in a human donor with multiple sclerosis. In DNA form, the CDR3 reads TGTGCCAGCAGTTGGGGGGGGACAGCAGGAAATGAAAAACTGTTTTTT. This codes for CASSWGGTAGNEKLFF.